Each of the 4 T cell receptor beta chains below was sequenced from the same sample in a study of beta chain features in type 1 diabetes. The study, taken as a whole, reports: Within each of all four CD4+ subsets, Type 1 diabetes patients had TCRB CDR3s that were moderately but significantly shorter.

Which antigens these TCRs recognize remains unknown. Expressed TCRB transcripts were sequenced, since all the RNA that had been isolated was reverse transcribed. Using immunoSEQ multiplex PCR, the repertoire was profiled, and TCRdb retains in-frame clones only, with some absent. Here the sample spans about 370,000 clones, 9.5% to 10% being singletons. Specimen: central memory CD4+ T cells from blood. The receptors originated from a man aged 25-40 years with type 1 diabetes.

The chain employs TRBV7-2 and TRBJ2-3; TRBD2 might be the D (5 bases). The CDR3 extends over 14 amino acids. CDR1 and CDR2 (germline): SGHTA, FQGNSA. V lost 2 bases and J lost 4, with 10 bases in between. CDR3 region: CASSLYGESDTQYF. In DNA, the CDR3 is TGTGCCAGCAGCTTATACGGGGAGTCAGATACGCAGTATTTT.

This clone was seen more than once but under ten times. The DNA for the CDR3 is TGTGCCAGCAGCGACAGGGGGCGCGGGGGCTACACCTTC. Its protein is CASSDRGRGGYTF. The V gene is TRBV9, the J gene TRBJ1-2, with 9 bases identical to TRBD1. Germline loops: CDR1 SGDLS, CDR2 YYNGEE. V lost 3 bases, J lost 8 bases, and 5 bases stayed unmatched. This CDR3 has 13 residues.

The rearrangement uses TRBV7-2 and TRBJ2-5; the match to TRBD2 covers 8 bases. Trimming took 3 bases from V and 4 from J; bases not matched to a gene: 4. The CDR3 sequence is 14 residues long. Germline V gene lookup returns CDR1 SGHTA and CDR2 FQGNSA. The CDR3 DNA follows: TGTGCCAGCAGCTTTTCTCTAGCGGGAGAGACCCAGTACTTC. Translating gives CASSFSLAGETQYF.

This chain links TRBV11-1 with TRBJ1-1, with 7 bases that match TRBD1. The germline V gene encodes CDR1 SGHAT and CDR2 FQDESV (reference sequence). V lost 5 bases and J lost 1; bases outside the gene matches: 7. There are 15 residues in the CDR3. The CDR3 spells CASSRGTETNTEAFF. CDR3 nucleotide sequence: TGTGCCAGCAGCCGCGGGACAGAGACGAACACTGAAGCTTTCTTT.